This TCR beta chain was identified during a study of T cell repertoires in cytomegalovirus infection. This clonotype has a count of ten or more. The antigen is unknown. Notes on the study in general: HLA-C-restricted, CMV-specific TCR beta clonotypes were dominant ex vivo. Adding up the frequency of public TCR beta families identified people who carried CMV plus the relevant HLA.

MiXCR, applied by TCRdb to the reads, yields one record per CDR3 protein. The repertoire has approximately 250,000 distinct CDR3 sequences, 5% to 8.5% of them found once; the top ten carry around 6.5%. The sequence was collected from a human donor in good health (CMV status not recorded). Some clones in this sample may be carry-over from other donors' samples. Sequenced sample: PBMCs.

The DNA of the CDR3 is TGTGCCAGCAGCCTGAAACAGACTTACAGGGAAAGAGATGAAAAACTGTTTTTT. It translates to CASSLKQTYRERDEKLFF. The J gene is TRBJ1-4, the V gene TRBV7-8, with a tentative D call TRBD1 (6 bases). Germline CDR1 reads SGHVS; CDR2 reads FQNEAQ. Between the trimmed V and J ends, which lost 5 bases and 6 bases, there was a span of 25 bases. The CDR3 is made up of 18 amino acids.